This passage covers 15 T cell receptor beta chains from one sample sequenced in a study of glioma-infiltrating T cells. Using RNA template, CDR3s of TCR alpha and beta were amplified with iRepertoire arm-PCR. MiXCR was run by TCRdb on the multiplex PCR reads, yielding one entry per CDR3 protein. The sample carries under 2,000 distinct CDR3 sequences, 65% to 85% recorded once. The sequencing sample was made of glioma tissue, nonneoplastic brain tissue, or PBMCs (not recorded which). These receptor sequences come from a human donor with low-grade glioma or glioblastoma, undergoing nonglioma brain surgery, or in good health (not recorded which). Some clones in this sample may be carry-over from other donors' samples.

V and J are TRBV18 and TRBJ2-1; 13 bases match TRBD2. V was clipped by 0 bases and J by 7 bases; unmatched bases: 3. The CDR3 runs 16 residues. Germline CDR1 and CDR2: KGHSH and LQKENI. CDR3 region: CASSPPTGLAGNEQFF. The CDR3 nucleotides read TGTGCCAGCTCACCACCTACGGGACTAGCGGGAAATGAGCAGTTCTTC.

This chain links TRBV4-1 with TRBJ2-1; TRBD2 agrees at 7 bases. V lost 0 bases, J lost 7 bases, and 3 bases stayed unmatched. Germline lookup yields CDR1 MGHRA and CDR2 YSYEKL. The CDR3 runs 14 residues. CDR3 nucleotides: TGCGCCAGCAGCCAAGAGGGAGGGTGTAATGAGCAGTTCTTC. Translated, it gives CASSQEGGCNEQFF.

J is TRBJ2-3 and V is TRBV5-4, with 11 bases fitting TRBD1. Germline V gives CDR1 SGHNT, CDR2 YYREEE (reference sequence). The V gene end was trimmed by 4 bases and the J gene end by 4 bases; junction bases not matched to a gene: 8. The CDR3 sequence is 16 residues long. CDR3: CASSGTWGQGADTQYF. CDR3 nucleotides: TGTGCCAGCAGCGGAACGTGGGGACAGGGGGCAGATACGCAGTATTTT.

The chain combines TRBV20-1 with TRBJ2-3, with 7 nucleotides matching TRBD2. The CDR3 covers 11 residues. V lost 3 bases and J lost 12; bases outside the gene matches: 6. The germline V gene encodes CDR1 DFQATT and CDR2 SNEGSKA (reference sequence). This CDR3 reads CSASFQRDQYF. The CDR3, as DNA: TGCAGTGCTAGCTTCCAGCGGGATCAGTATTTT.

This clonotype has only one observation. The chain employs TRBV20-1 and TRBJ2-7; tentative D call: TRBD2 (6 bases). From germline, CDR1 is DFQATT and CDR2 SNEGSKA (reference sequence). V shed 6 bases and J shed 13 bases, with 22 bases lying between them. The CDR3 sequence is 12 residues long. This chain's CDR3 is CSALEGLRGHYF. CDR3 nucleotides: TGCAGTGCGCTGGAGGGCCTGAGAGGGCATTACTTC.

The chain carries TRBV6-2 or TRBV6-3 and TRBJ2-2, with D hard to call. The CDR3 has 12 residues. CDR1 and CDR2 (germline): MNHEY, SVGEGT. Deletions cut 7 bases from V and 7 bases from J, with 10 bases between. This chain's CDR3 is CASTVYVGELFF. CDR3 coding DNA: TGTGCCAGCACTGTATACGTCGGGGAGCTGTTTTTT.

About this clonotype: The junction shows a germline mismatch at one end, possibly a read error. The chain carries TRBV14 and TRBJ2-5; D is tentatively TRBD1 or TRBD2 (5 bases each). The germline V gene encodes CDR1 SGHDN and CDR2 FVKESK. The CDR3 is made up of 12 amino acids. CDR3: CASSQEEGTRYF. The CDR3 DNA follows: TGTGCCAGCAGCCAAGAAGAAGGGACCCGGTACTTC.

The V call is TRBV5-4, the J call TRBJ2-1; 12 nucleotides line up with TRBD2. Trimming cost V 6 bases and J 0 bases; bases outside gene matches: 4. This CDR3 is built from 16 residues. Looked up from germline, CDR1 is SGHNT and CDR2 is YYREEE (reference sequence). The CDR3 nucleotides are TGTGCCAGCACCCTGACTAGCGGGAGCTCCTACAATGAGCAGTTCTTC. It codes for CASTLTSGSSYNEQFF. Full variable domain (outside the CDR3, taken from reference TRBV5-4 and TRBJ2-1): ETGVTQSPTHLIKTRGQQVTLRCSSQSGHNTVSWYQQALGQGPQFIFQYYREEENGRGNFPPRFSGLQFPNYSSELNVNALELDDSALYLCASTLTSGSSYNEQFFGPGTRLTVL.

The gene calls are TRBV27 and TRBJ2-7, with a weak D call TRBD2 (6 bases). Germline loops: CDR1 MNHEY, CDR2 SMNVEV (reference sequence). Trimming stripped 6 bases from V and 3 bases from J, with 15 bases between. CDR3 length: 14 residues. The CDR3 spells CASRGLLRSYEQYF. In nucleotides, the CDR3 is TGTGCCAGCAGGGGACTCCTTCGGAGCTACGAGCAGTACTTC.

The J gene is TRBJ1-5, the V gene TRBV6-5; D ambiguous. The germline V gene encodes CDR1 MNHEY and CDR2 SVGAGI. The germline V and J ends were trimmed by 4 bases and 0 bases, with 4 bases remaining between them. This CDR3 contains 13 residues. The CDR3 DNA follows: TGTGCCAGCAGTTTCAGTAGCAATCAGCCCCAGCATTTT. Translated, it gives CASSFSSNQPQHF.

The V and J genes are TRBV15 and TRBJ1-4; 10 bases line up with TRBD1. Germline CDR1 reads LNHNV; CDR2 reads YYDKDF (reference sequence). The CDR3 is 15 amino acids. V shed 4 bases, J shed 7 bases, and the junction held 6 bases outside the gene matches. The CDR3 DNA reads as TGTGCCACCAGCAATAGACAGGGGGCGGTTGAAAAACTGTTTTTT. It yields the protein CATSNRQGAVEKLFF.

The chain employs TRBV6-1 and TRBJ1-1, with 8 bases that match TRBD1. After removal of 7 bases from V and 6 bases from J, the junction contained 7 bases not matched to a gene. Germline CDR1 MNHNS, CDR2 SASEGT. The CDR3 is 13 residues long. The CDR3 is CASNDRGSSEAFF. In DNA, the CDR3 is TGTGCCAGCAATGACAGGGGATCCTCTGAAGCTTTCTTT.

The rearrangement links TRBV27 to TRBJ1-1, with 7 bases matching TRBD1. V was pared by 6 bases and J by 4 bases, with 14 bases of the junction left unmatched. Germline CDR1 reads MNHEY; CDR2 reads SMNVEV (reference sequence). The length of the CDR3 is 16 residues. CDR3 sequence reads: CASSLMGQQLGTEAFF. The CDR3 region has the DNA TGTGCCAGCAGCCTGATGGGACAGCAACTCGGCACTGAAGCTTTCTTT.

As for this clonotype: One junction end disagrees with the germline gene, perhaps due to a read error. This rearrangement joins TRBV13 to TRBJ2-1; D ambiguous. The germline V gene encodes CDR1 PRHDT and CDR2 FYEKMQ (reference sequence). This CDR3 has 15 amino acids. The CDR3 coding sequence is TGTGCTAGCAGCTTAAAGGATTTCTCCTACAATGAGAAGTTCTTC. As protein: CASSLKDFSYNEKFF.

The chain carries TRBV6-1 and TRBJ1-1; no clear D. The length of the CDR3 is 13 residues. Trimming stripped 4 bases from V and 8 bases from J, with 14 bases between. Looked up from germline, CDR1 is MNHNS and CDR2 is SASEGT. CDR3 coding DNA: TGTGCCAGCAGTGCACATACGAATGGGGAAGCTTTCTTT. Translating it yields CASSAHTNGEAFF.